Listed here are 20 T cell receptor beta chains from one sample, sequenced in a study of cytomegalovirus exposure and HLA in healthy donors. In the PCR, 60 Vbeta and 13 Jbeta primers were used. Libraries were prepared by immunoSEQ multiplex PCR; TCRdb keeps only in-frame clonotypes and omits some of them. The table shows about 76,000 clones, with around 70% occurring only once. Sequenced: PBMCs. Source of these receptors: a woman between 40 and 55 years old in good health and CMV-seropositive.

The rearrangement uses TRBV11-2 and TRBJ2-7; 9 bases map to TRBD1. This CDR3 spans 14 amino acids. The junction had 5 bases not matched to a gene; V was cut back by 6 bases and J by 2 bases. Per the germline V gene, CDR1 is SGHAT and CDR2 is FQNNGV. CDR3 coding DNA: TGTGCCAGCAGGGGGACAGGGCGAACCTACGAGCAGTACTTC. It translates to CASRGTGRTYEQYF.

The chain joins TRBV7-9 to TRBJ1-1; 7 positions agree with TRBD1. CDR1 and CDR2 from the germline V gene are SEHNR and FQNEAQ (reference sequence). Losses at the gene ends were 1 base for V and 4 bases for J; bases not matched to a gene: 9. The CDR3 runs to 16 residues. CDR3 DNA sequence: TGTGCCAGCAGCTTAGAACACAGGGGTCCAGGCACTGAAGCTTTCTTT. Protein: CASSLEHRGPGTEAFF.

The chain carries TRBV6-1 and TRBJ1-1; possible D gene TRBD1, 6 bases. This CDR3 region has 14 residues. V lost 4 bases and J lost 3, with 12 bases in between. Germline CDR1 is MNHNS and CDR2 is SASEGT. This chain's CDR3 is CASSATRGDTEAFF. In nucleotides, the CDR3 is TGTGCCAGCAGTGCCACCAGGGGTGACACTGAAGCTTTCTTT.

Remarks on this clone: Mismatch with germline at one junction end may stem from a read error. The rearrangement uses TRBV6-1 and TRBJ1-2; TRBD1 matches 10 bases. The CDR3 is made up of 13 amino acids. CDR1 MNHNS and CDR2 SASEGT come from the germline V gene. CDR3: CASREGTGVGYTF. In DNA form, the CDR3 reads TGTGCCAGCAGGGAAGGGACAGGGGTCGGCTACACCTTC.

This chain connects TRBV5-1 to TRBJ2-2, with D tentatively TRBD1 (5 bases). This CDR3 comprises 15 residues. Germline CDR1 reads SGHRS; CDR2 reads YFSETQ. The V end was cut by 7 bases, the J end by 3 bases, with 16 bases between. The CDR3 nucleotides read TGCGCCAGCCTGGAAGGACAAAGGGACACCGGGGAGCTGTTTTTT. Its protein product is CASLEGQRDTGELFF.

The rearrangement joins TRBV30 to TRBJ1-4, with unresolved D. Germline CDR1 and CDR2: GTSNPN and SVGIG (reference sequence). This CDR3 contains 13 residues. Deletions cut 5 bases from V and 8 bases from J, with 15 bases between. CDR3 region: CAWSEATGEKLFF. CDR3 bases: TGTGCCTGGTCGGAAGCGACGGGGGAAAAACTGTTTTTT.

The chain has TRBV11-3 and TRBJ2-3, with 8 bases that match TRBD2. Germline assignment: CDR1 SGHNT and CDR2 YENEEA. The CDR3 covers 15 residues. V lost 5 bases and J lost 4; bases outside the gene matches: 8. The CDR3: CASSTPREGPDTQYF. The CDR3 region has the DNA TGTGCCAGCAGCACTCCCCGGGAGGGCCCAGATACGCAGTATTTT.

The chain has TRBV5-1 and TRBJ2-5; 16 nucleotides align to TRBD2. Germline V gene sequence: CDR1 SGHRS, CDR2 YFSETQ. The junction had 7 bases not matched to a gene; V was cut back by 4 bases and J by 4 bases. This CDR3 spans 17 amino acids. The CDR3 bases are TGCGCCAGCAGCGCGGGACTAGCGGGGGGGCGCATAGAGACCCAGTACTTC. Translation gives CASSAGLAGGRIETQYF. Using reference TRBV5-1 and TRBJ2-5 for the parts outside the CDR3, the full variable domain is KAGVTQTPRYLIKTRGQQVTLSCSPISGHRSVSWYQQTPGQGLQFLFEYFSETQRNKGNFPGRFSGRQFSNSRSEMNVSTLELGDSALYLCASSAGLAGGRIETQYFGPGTRLLVL.

The chain recombines TRBV19 with TRBJ2-5; TRBD1 is a possible D gene (8 bases). The V gene lost 7 bases and the J gene lost 5 bases, with 17 bases spanning the gap. Germline V gene lookup returns CDR1 LNHDA and CDR2 SQIVND (reference sequence). The CDR3 contains 14 residues. For the CDR3, the DNA is TGTGCCAGTACTCCCAGGGGGCGGGGGGAGACCCAGTACTTC. Translated: CASTPRGRGETQYF.

The genes are TRBV7-2 and TRBJ1-5; 9 nucleotides line up with TRBD1. This CDR3 is 15 amino acids long. After removal of 7 bases from V and 3 bases from J, the junction contained 7 bases not matched to a gene. Germline CDR1 SGHTA, CDR2 FQGNSA. CDR3 sequence (DNA): TGTGCCAGCAACCTAGGACAGGGGCTCAATCAGCCCCAGCATTTT. Translated, it gives CASNLGQGLNQPQHF.

In this sample, this clone turned up a few times. The chain employs TRBV7-8 and TRBJ2-1, with D perhaps matching TRBD2 (6 bases). Trimming shortened V by 5 bases and J by 6 bases, and 17 bases separated the two germline ends. The CDR3 totals 15 residues. Germline V gene data show CDR1 as SGHVS and CDR2 as FQNEAQ. The CDR3 DNA reads TGTGCCAGCAGCCGGCACGTTGGAGCGGGCAATGAGCAGTTCTTC. Translated, it gives CASSRHVGAGNEQFF. Full variable domain (missing parts from reference TRBV7-8 and TRBJ2-1): GAGVSQSPRYKVAKRGQDVALRCDPISGHVSLFWYQQALGQGPEFLTYFQNEAQLDKSGLPSDRFFAERPEGSVSTLKIQRTQQEDSAVYLCASSRHVGAGNEQFFGPGTRLTVL.

This chain uses TRBV4-1 with TRBJ2-5; tentative D call: TRBD2 (5 bases). The CDR3 has 13 amino acids. The germline V gene has CDR1 MGHRA and CDR2 YSYEKL. The V end was cut by 1 base, the J end by 5 bases, with 8 bases between. The CDR3 nucleotides are TGCGCCAGCAGCCAAGCCCCGGGGGAGACCCAGTACTTC. It codes for CASSQAPGETQYF.

This clone appeared a few times. This chain joins TRBV4-3 and TRBJ1-4; D is perhaps TRBD1 (6 bases). CDR3 length: 15 residues. From germline, CDR1 is LGHNA and CDR2 YSLEER. The V end was cut by 4 bases, the J end by 5 bases, with 14 bases between. Here the CDR3 DNA reads TGCGCCAGCAGCCGCGGCGACAGGATCAATGAAAAACTGTTTTTT. Amino acid sequence: CASSRGDRINEKLFF.

The chain joins TRBV5-6 to TRBJ1-5; 8 nucleotides agree with TRBD1. V dropped 3 bases and J dropped 1; count of bases not matched to a gene: 9. The CDR3 extends over 17 amino acids. CDR1 and CDR2 (germline): SGHDT, YYEEEE. The chain's CDR3 is CASSSWTGSGSNQPQHF. The CDR3 DNA reads as TGTGCCAGCAGCTCTTGGACAGGGTCGGGAAGCAATCAGCCCCAGCATTTT.

The V call is TRBV4-2, the J call TRBJ1-4; D is uncertain. The CDR3 runs to 16 residues. V was shortened by 4 bases and J by 0 bases, with 12 bases between the two germline ends. The germline gives CDR1 LGHNA, CDR2 YNFKEQ. The CDR3 DNA reads as TGTGCCAGCAGCCCAGAGGCGGCAGCAACTAATGAAAAACTGTTTTTT. Encoded protein: CASSPEAAATNEKLFF.

The chain combines TRBV7-2 with TRBJ1-4; D unresolved. Trimming left V 5 bases short and J 6 bases short, with 19 bases between. CDR3 length equals 16 residues. Germline V CDR1 and CDR2: SGHTA, FQGNSA. The CDR3 DNA is TGTGCCAGCAGCCCTAATAGCCCCCCTTCCCATGAAAAACTGTTTTTT. This encodes CASSPNSPPSHEKLFF. Full variable domain (remainder filled in from reference TRBV7-2 and TRBJ1-4): GAGVSQSPSNKVTEKGKDVELRCDPISGHTALYWYRQSLGQGLEFLIYFQGNSAPDKSGLPSDRFSAERTGGSVSTLTIQRTQQEDSAVYLCASSPNSPPSHEKLFFGSGTQLSVL.

This clone was observed a few times. This sequence joins TRBV7-8 and TRBJ2-2; D perhaps matches TRBD2 (7 bases). Germline V lookup: CDR1 SGHVS, CDR2 FQNEAQ. The ends were cut back, 8 bases at V and 3 bases at J, with 10 bases in the middle. The CDR3 contains 13 residues. The CDR3 loop is CASWGGYTGELFF. The DNA for the CDR3 is TGTGCCAGCTGGGGGGGCTACACCGGGGAGCTGTTTTTT.

This clone was recorded once. The rearrangement links TRBV18 to TRBJ1-1, with D unclear. V was pared by 7 bases and J by 4 bases, with 13 bases between. The CDR3 is 13 residues long. The germline CDR1 and CDR2 sequences are KGHSH and LQKENI. The CDR3 DNA reads as TGTGCCAGCTTGGAGGGATTCAGCACTGAAGCTTTCTTT. Translating gives CASLEGFSTEAFF.

The gene calls are TRBV29-1 and TRBJ2-7, with a possible D match to TRBD2 (5 bases). Germline loops: CDR1 SQVTM, CDR2 ANQGSEA. Trimming cost V 0 bases and J 3 bases, with 18 bases left between them. The CDR3 has 16 residues. This CDR3 is CSVEDHVSGLDYEQYF. The CDR3, as DNA: TGCAGCGTTGAAGATCACGTGTCGGGGTTGGACTACGAGCAGTACTTC.

The chain couples TRBV5-6 to TRBJ1-1, with D unresolved. CDR1 and CDR2 (germline): SGHDT, YYEEEE. V was cut by 0 bases and J by 7 bases, with 16 bases left in between. The CDR3 runs 15 residues. The CDR3 protein is CASSLGTLRVGEAFF. CDR3 coding DNA: TGTGCCAGCAGCTTGGGGACTTTGCGGGTGGGTGAAGCTTTCTTT.